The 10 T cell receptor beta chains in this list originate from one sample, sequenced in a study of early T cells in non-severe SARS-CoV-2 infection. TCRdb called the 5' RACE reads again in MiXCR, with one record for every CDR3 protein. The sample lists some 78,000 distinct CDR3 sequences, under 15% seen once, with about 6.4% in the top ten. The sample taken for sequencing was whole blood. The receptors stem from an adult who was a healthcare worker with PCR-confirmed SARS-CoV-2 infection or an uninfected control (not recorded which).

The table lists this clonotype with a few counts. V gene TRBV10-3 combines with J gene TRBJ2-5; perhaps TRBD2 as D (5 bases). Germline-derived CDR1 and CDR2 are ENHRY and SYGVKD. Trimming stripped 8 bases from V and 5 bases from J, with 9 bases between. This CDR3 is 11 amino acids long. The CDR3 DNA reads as TGTGCCATCGGAGGCCCTGAGACCCAGTACTTC. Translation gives CAIGGPETQYF.

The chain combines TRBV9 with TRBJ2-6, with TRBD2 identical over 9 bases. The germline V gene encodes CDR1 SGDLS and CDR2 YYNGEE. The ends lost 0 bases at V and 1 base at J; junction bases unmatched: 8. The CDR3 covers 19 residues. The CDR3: CASSVGRDSGSSGANVLTF. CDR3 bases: TGTGCCAGCAGCGTAGGCCGGGATAGCGGGAGTTCTGGGGCCAACGTCCTGACTTTC.

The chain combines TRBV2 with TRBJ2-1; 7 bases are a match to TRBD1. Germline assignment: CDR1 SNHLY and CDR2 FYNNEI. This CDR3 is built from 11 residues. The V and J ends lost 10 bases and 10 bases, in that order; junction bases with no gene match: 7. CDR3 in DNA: TGTGCCACGACCGGGACAGAAGAGCAGTTCTTC. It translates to CATTGTEEQFF.

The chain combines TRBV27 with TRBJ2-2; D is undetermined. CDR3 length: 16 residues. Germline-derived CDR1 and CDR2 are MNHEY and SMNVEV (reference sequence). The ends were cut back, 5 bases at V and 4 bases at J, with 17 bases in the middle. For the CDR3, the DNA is TGTGCCAGCAGTCCGCGTGGGCGCGCACTCACCGGGGAGCTGTTTTTT. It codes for CASSPRGRALTGELFF.

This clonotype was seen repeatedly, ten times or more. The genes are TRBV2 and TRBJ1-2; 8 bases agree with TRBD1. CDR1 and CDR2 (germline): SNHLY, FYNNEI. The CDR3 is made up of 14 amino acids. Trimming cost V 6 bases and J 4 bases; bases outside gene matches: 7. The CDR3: CASRGTGIRYGYTF. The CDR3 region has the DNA TGTGCCAGCAGAGGGACAGGAATCCGCTATGGCTACACCTTC.

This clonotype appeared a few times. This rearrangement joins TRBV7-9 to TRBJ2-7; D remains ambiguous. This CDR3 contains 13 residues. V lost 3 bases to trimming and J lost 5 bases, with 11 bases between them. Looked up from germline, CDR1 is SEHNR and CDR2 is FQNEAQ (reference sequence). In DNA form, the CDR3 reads TGTGCCAGCAGCTTGTACGAGGACCACGAGCAGTACTTC. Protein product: CASSLYEDHEQYF. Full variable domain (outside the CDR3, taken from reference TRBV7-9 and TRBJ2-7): DTGVSQNPRHKITKRGQNVTFRCDPISEHNRLYWYRQTLGQGPEFLTYFQNEAQLEKSRLLSDRFSAERPKGSFSTLEIQRTEQGDSAMYLCASSLYEDHEQYFGPGTRLTVT.

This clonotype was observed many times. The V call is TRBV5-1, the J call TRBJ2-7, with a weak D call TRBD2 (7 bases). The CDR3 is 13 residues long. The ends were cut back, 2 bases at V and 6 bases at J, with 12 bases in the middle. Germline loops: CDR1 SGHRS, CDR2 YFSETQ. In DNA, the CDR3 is TGCGCCAGCAGCTTTGGCGGGGGCGGCGAGCAGTACTTC. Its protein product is CASSFGGGGEQYF. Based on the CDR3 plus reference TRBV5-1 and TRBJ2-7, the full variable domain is KAGVTQTPRYLIKTRGQQVTLSCSPISGHRSVSWYQQTPGQGLQFLFEYFSETQRNKGNFPGRFSGRQFSNSRSEMNVSTLELGDSALYLCASSFGGGGEQYFGPGTRLTVT.

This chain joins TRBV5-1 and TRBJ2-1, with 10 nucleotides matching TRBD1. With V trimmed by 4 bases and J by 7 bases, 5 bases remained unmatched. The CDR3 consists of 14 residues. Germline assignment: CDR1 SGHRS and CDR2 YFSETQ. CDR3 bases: TGCGCCAGCAGCCCGGGGACAGGGGAGAATGAGCAGTTCTTC. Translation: CASSPGTGENEQFF.

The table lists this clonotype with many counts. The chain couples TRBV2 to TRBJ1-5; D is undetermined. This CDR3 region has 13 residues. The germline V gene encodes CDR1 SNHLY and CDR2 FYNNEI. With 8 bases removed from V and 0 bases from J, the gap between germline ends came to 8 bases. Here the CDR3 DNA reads TGTGCCAGCTGGGTTGGTAGCAATCAGCCCCAGCATTTT. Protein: CASWVGSNQPQHF.

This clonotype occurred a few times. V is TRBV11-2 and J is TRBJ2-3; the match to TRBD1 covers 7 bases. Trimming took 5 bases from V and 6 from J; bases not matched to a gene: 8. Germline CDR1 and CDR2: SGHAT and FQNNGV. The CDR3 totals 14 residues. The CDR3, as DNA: TGTGCCAGCAGCCCATCCGACAGGGTTGATACGCAGTATTTT. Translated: CASSPSDRVDTQYF.